This passage covers 19 T cell receptor beta chains from one sample sequenced in a study of Graves' ophthalmopathy and Graves' hyperthyroidism (dated by TCRdb to 2017 to 2018). The listed sequencing device is Illumina HiSeq 2000. For repertoire sequencing, the TCR beta CDR3 regions were amplified from RNA transcripts. The first round was an RT-PCR using HTBI primers with the Qiagen OneStep RT-PCR kit, and this first round was followed by a second-round multiplex PCR, then size selection and purification. The public reads were quality trimmed at Q25 with fastp and then assembled into clones with MiXCR by TCRdb, keeping productive beta chains. Merged by CDR3 protein, the rows form single entries marked with the most common genes and DNA. This sample has about 40,000 distinct CDR3 sequences in its table, and 52% of those were observed once. The ten biggest clones cover 18% of the sample. Material for sequencing was peripheral blood. Receptor source: an adult man with Graves' ophthalmopathy.

This clonotype is judged medium-sized (0.01 to 0.1%). The chain combines TRBV24-1 with TRBJ2-7; TRBD1 aligns across 10 bases. Per the germline V gene, CDR1 is KGHDR and CDR2 is SFDVKD. Trimming at V came to 2 bases and at J to 3 bases, leaving 0 bases not matched to a gene. The CDR3 is 14 residues long. The CDR3 DNA sequence: TGTGCCACCAGTGATTGGACAGGGGGCTACGAGCAGTACGTC. Its protein is CATSDWTGGYEQYV.

Many counts were recorded for this clonotype. The CDR3 here is CASSPRSIAYEQYF. CDR3 nucleotide sequence: TGTGCCAGCAGCCCCCGAAGTATAGCCTACGAGCAGTACTTC. The chain has TRBV3-1 and TRBJ2-7, with D unclear. The CDR3 totals 14 residues. Deletions cut 4 bases from V and 2 bases from J, with 12 bases between. CDR1 LGHDT and CDR2 YNNKEL come from the germline V gene (reference sequence).

This clonotype is deemed medium-sized. This chain joins TRBV7-9 and TRBJ1-6, with TRBD1 identical over 7 bases. CDR1 is SEHNR and CDR2 is FQNEAQ in the germline V gene (reference sequence). This CDR3 spans 14 amino acids. With 8 bases clipped from V and 8 bases from J, the junction kept 9 bases outside the gene matches. Here the CDR3 DNA reads TGTGCCAGCGTGACAGGGAATGGTGATTCACCCCTCCACTTT. Residues: CASVTGNGDSPLHF.

This clonotype was recorded many times. The chain links TRBV20-1 to TRBJ1-5; TRBD1 aligns across 10 bases. The V segment lost 2 bases and the J segment 6 bases; nucleotides outside the gene matches: 7. Per the germline V gene, CDR1 is DFQATT and CDR2 is SNEGSKA (reference sequence). The CDR3 is 15 amino acids. CDR3 residues: CSARIGTGESQPQHF. Here the CDR3 DNA reads TGCAGTGCTAGAATAGGGACAGGGGAAAGTCAGCCCCAGCATTTT.

In this sample, this clonotype turned up many times. This sequence joins TRBV20-1 and TRBJ2-5; the D call may be TRBD1 or TRBD2 (6 bases each). V lost 0 bases to trimming and J lost 2 bases, with 19 bases between them. The CDR3 is made up of 17 amino acids. In germline, CDR1 is DFQATT, CDR2 SNEGSKA (reference sequence). The CDR3 sequence: CSARDMLPRRGQETQYF. The CDR3 nucleotides are TGCAGTGCTAGAGATATGCTGCCCCGGAGGGGGCAAGAGACCCAGTACTTC.

Comments on this clonotype: One end of the junction is discordant with germline, which a read error may explain. This chain links TRBV30 with TRBJ2-4; maybe TRBD1 (5 bases). The CDR3 runs 13 residues. Germline CDR1 is GTSNPN and CDR2 is SVGIG (reference sequence). The CDR3 DNA follows: TGTGCCAGGAGTGTACAGGAATGGGACATTCAGTACTTC. Its translation: CARSVQEWDIQYF. Full variable domain (remainder filled in from reference TRBV30 and TRBJ2-4): SQTIHQWPATLVQPVGSPLSLECTVEGTSNPNLYWYRQAAGRGLQLLFYSVGIGQISSEVPQNLSASRPQDRQFILSSKKLLLSDSGFYLCARSVQEWDIQYFGAGTRLSVL.

V usage is TRBV18 and J usage is TRBJ1-5; D is undetermined. CDR1 and CDR2 (germline): KGHSH, LQKENI. There are 13 residues in the CDR3. V lost 6 bases, J lost 8 bases, and 14 bases lay in between. The DNA of the CDR3 is TGTGCCAGCTCGGGATTGGTTATGGAGCCCCAGCATTTT. This translates into CASSGLVMEPQHF.

J is TRBJ1-2 and V is TRBV20-1, with TRBD1 as a possible D gene (5 bases). Germline CDR1 reads DFQATT; CDR2 reads SNEGSKA (reference sequence). Trimming left V 0 bases short and J 5 bases short, with 10 bases between. This CDR3 comprises 13 residues. Written as DNA, the CDR3 is TGCAGTGCTAGAGAGGCGGACATTTATGGCTACACCTTC. This codes for CSAREADIYGYTF.

In this sample, this clonotype turned up many times. This chain uses TRBV3-1 with TRBJ2-7; unclear D gene. Germline V gene sequence: CDR1 LGHDT, CDR2 YNNKEL (reference sequence). Trimming left V 0 bases short and J 0 bases short, with 9 bases between. The CDR3 covers 15 residues. CDR3 sequence: CASSQEAAGSYEQYF. CDR3 nucleotide sequence: TGTGCCAGCAGCCAAGAAGCAGCAGGCTCCTACGAGCAGTACTTC.

The chain recombines TRBV24-1 with TRBJ2-5, with 7 bases that match TRBD2. From germline, CDR1 is KGHDR and CDR2 SFDVKD. The V gene end was trimmed by 10 bases and the J gene end by 3 bases; junction bases not matched to a gene: 13. The CDR3 runs 15 residues. The DNA of the CDR3 is TGTGCCACGACAGAAAGCGGGGTCATAAAAGAGACCCAGTACTTC. Translating gives CATTESGVIKETQYF.

The chain carries TRBV7-2 and TRBJ2-5, with TRBD2 matching over 10 bases. Germline V gene sequence: CDR1 SGHTA, CDR2 FQGNSA. The CDR3 spans 17 residues. Trimming removed 5 bases from V and 2 bases from J; junction bases left unmatched: 11. Here the CDR3 DNA reads TGTGCCAGCAGCCAAGAACCACTAGCGGGGTTACAAGAGACCCAGTACTTC. Translated, it gives CASSQEPLAGLQETQYF.

The V and J genes are TRBV7-3 and TRBJ1-2; D ambiguous. Trimming removed 1 base at V and 4 bases at J, with 28 bases between. Germline assignment: CDR1 SGHTA and CDR2 FQGTGA. The CDR3 sequence is 20 residues long. CDR3 DNA: TGTGCCAGCAGCTTAAAAGGGTGGGAGTTGGGTAGGACGGGGAGCTATGGCTACACCTTC. Translating it yields CASSLKGWELGRTGSYGYTF.

This clonotype appeared a few times. V is TRBV27 and J is TRBJ2-2; 9 nucleotides match TRBD1. The CDR3 is made up of 14 amino acids. The ends lost 7 bases at V and 6 bases at J; junction bases unmatched: 6. From germline, CDR1 is MNHEY and CDR2 SMNVEV (reference sequence). The CDR3 DNA sequence: TGTGCCAGCAAGGGACAGGGAATTTCCGGGGAGCTGTTTTTT. As protein: CASKGQGISGELFF.

Ten or more counts support this clonotype. The chain links TRBV4-2 to TRBJ2-3; 7 bases fit TRBD1. The V gene end was trimmed by 1 base and the J gene end by 8 bases; junction bases not matched to a gene: 3. The CDR3 extends over 13 amino acids. Looked up from germline, CDR1 is LGHNA and CDR2 is YNFKEQ. CDR3 nucleotide sequence: TGTGCCAGCAGCCAAGGGGACAGTGCTACGCAGTATTTT. It codes for CASSQGDSATQYF.

A note on this clonotype: The junction does not match germline at one end; this may be a read error. This chain connects TRBV7-2 to TRBJ2-1; D is possibly TRBD1 or TRBD2 (5 bases each). From germline, CDR1 is SGHTA and CDR2 FQGNSA. The CDR3 runs to 15 residues. CDR3 nucleotide sequence: TGTGCCAGCAGCTTGGGGGTTCGCTCCCACAATGAGCAGTTCTTC. Translation: CASSLGVRSHNEQFF.

A word on this clonotype: This may arise from a read error, as a much more abundant clone is one base away. This likely comes from a read error, as the CDR3 has no conserved phenylalanine or tryptophan at its end. This chain uses TRBV6-4 with TRBJ1-5; possibly TRBD1 for D (6 bases). There are 18 residues in the CDR3. The germline V and J ends were trimmed by 6 bases and 0 bases, with 21 bases remaining between them. Germline V gene data show CDR1 as MRHNA and CDR2 as SNTAGT. CDR3 DNA sequence: TGTGCCAGCAGGCGCCCGACAGGTACTAATTTTAGCAATCAGCCCCAGCATCTT. Its protein is CASRRPTGTNFSNQPQHL.

The sample holds many counts of this clonotype. The chain joins TRBV5-4 to TRBJ1-4; possibly TRBD1 for D (5 bases). V gave up 0 bases and J gave up 7 bases, with 13 bases separating them. The CDR3 is made up of 15 amino acids. Germline V gives CDR1 SGHNT, CDR2 YYREEE (reference sequence). CDR3 DNA: TGTGCCAGCAGCTTGGCCGGCCAGGGCATTGAAAAACTGTTTTTT. Residues: CASSLAGQGIEKLFF.

Remarks on this clonotype: The conserved phenylalanine or tryptophan is not found at the CDR3 terminus, so this likely reflects a read error. The gene calls are TRBV12-3 or TRBV12-4 and TRBJ2-3; D not resolved. The CDR3 length is 12 residues. In DNA form, the CDR3 reads TGTGCCAGCAGTTTTAGCACAGACACGCAGTATGTT. It yields the protein CASSFSTDTQYV.

About this clonotype: This clone may be a read error of a much larger clone one base away. V is TRBV2 and J is TRBJ2-1; TRBD2 might be the D (6 bases). In germline, CDR1 is SNHLY, CDR2 FYNNEI. The CDR3 runs 13 residues. Trimming pared 6 bases from V and 8 bases from J, leaving 14 bases between. The CDR3 reads CASSLGGSDEQFF. CDR3 nucleotide sequence: TGTGCCAGCAGCCTGGGAGGTTCCGATGAGCAGTTCTTC.